This passage covers 21 T cell receptor beta chains from one sample sequenced in a study of T cells in Graves' hyperthyroidism and ophthalmopathy. The source material, RNA transcripts, was used to amplify TCR beta CDR3 regions. The study used the HTBI primer set for a first-round RT-PCR of the TCR CDR3. TCRdb re-derived calls from the multiplex PCR reads in MiXCR, one entry per CDR3 protein. This table has around 690,000 distinct CDR3 sequences, around a sixth appearing once. Sequencing was done on a sample of blood. These receptors all come from a middle-aged man with Graves' hyperthyroidism.

The chain recombines TRBV7-2 with TRBJ2-7; D is uncertain. The CDR3 extends over 14 amino acids. V was trimmed by 2 bases and J by 3 bases, leaving 11 bases between them. From germline, CDR1 is SGHTA and CDR2 FQGNSA. The CDR3 region has the DNA TGTGCCAGCAGCTTAATGGGTAAAGGCTACGAGCAGTACTTC. It translates to CASSLMGKGYEQYF.

At least ten counts were recorded for this clonotype. The chain carries TRBV7-9 and TRBJ2-7; 7 bases agree with TRBD1. The CDR3 is made up of 13 amino acids. Germline V gene sequence: CDR1 SEHNR, CDR2 FQNEAQ (reference sequence). With 4 bases clipped from V and 1 base from J, the junction kept 1 base outside the gene matches. CDR3 amino acids: CASSWGQSYEQYF. The CDR3 region has the DNA TGTGCCAGCAGCTGGGGACAGTCCTACGAGCAGTACTTC.

There are many counts of this clonotype. The V call is TRBV2, the J call TRBJ1-4; D perhaps matches TRBD1 (6 bases). The CDR3 has 14 residues. Trimming shortened V by 7 bases and J by 7 bases, and 16 bases separated the two germline ends. Germline V gene sequence: CDR1 SNHLY, CDR2 FYNNEI. Here the CDR3 DNA reads TGTGCCAGCAAGCAAGGGGGGCCTTTTGAAAAACTGTTTTTT. This encodes CASKQGGPFEKLFF.

This clonotype came up many times. The chain employs TRBV7-2 and TRBJ2-1, with TRBD2 identical over 9 bases. CDR3 size: 15 residues. V was pared by 3 bases and J by 6 bases, with 6 bases of the junction left unmatched. Per germline, CDR1 SGHTA and CDR2 FQGNSA. The CDR3 loop is CASSLIAGVLNEQFF. The CDR3 region has the DNA TGTGCCAGCAGCTTGATAGCGGGAGTCCTCAATGAGCAGTTCTTC.

This clonotype was observed many times. This chain joins TRBV7-3 and TRBJ1-1, with TRBD1 as a possible D gene (6 bases). The CDR3 is 14 amino acids. Germline CDR1 SGHTA, CDR2 FQGTGA. V was clipped by 3 bases and J by 4 bases, with 12 bases between them. The CDR3: CASSFGGLGTEAFF. In DNA form, the CDR3 reads TGTGCCAGCAGCTTTGGGGGCTTGGGCACTGAAGCTTTCTTT.

This clonotype was found many times. This chain uses TRBV9 with TRBJ1-5, with TRBD1 matching over 7 bases. This CDR3 comprises 15 residues. Germline lookup yields CDR1 SGDLS and CDR2 YYNGEE. The trim removed 7 bases at V and 2 bases at J, leaving 9 bases unmatched. CDR3 sequence (DNA): TGTGCCAGCTCGACAGGGTCCGGGGGCAATCAGCCCCAGCATTTT. Its translation: CASSTGSGGNQPQHF.

This clonotype was counted between two and nine times. This chain uses TRBV6-4 with TRBJ2-1, with 16 bases lining up with TRBD2. CDR1 is MRHNA and CDR2 is SNTAGT in the germline V gene. The V segment lost 10 bases and the J segment 2 bases; nucleotides outside the gene matches: 8. The CDR3 consists of 17 residues. The CDR3 nucleotides are TGTGCCACCCTGGGACTAGCGGGAGGGTGCACCTACAATGAGCAGTTCTTC. It is translated as CATLGLAGGCTYNEQFF.

This rearrangement joins TRBV30 to TRBJ1-1; D is ambiguous. V was trimmed by 4 bases and J by 0 bases, leaving 27 bases between them. CDR1 and CDR2 (germline): GTSNPN, SVGIG (reference sequence). The CDR3 sequence is 19 residues long. This CDR3 reads CAWTPAAGGRRWMNTEAFF. The CDR3 region has the DNA TGTGCCTGGACCCCGGCAGCGGGAGGGAGAAGGTGGATGAACACTGAAGCTTTCTTT. The full variable domain, its missing parts supplied by reference TRBV30 and TRBJ1-1, is SQTIHQWPATLVQPVGSPLSLECTVEGTSNPNLYWYRQAAGRGLQLLFYSVGIGQISSEVPQNLSASRPQDRQFILSSKKLLLSDSGFYLCAWTPAAGGRRWMNTEAFFGQGTRLTVV.

The V call is TRBV24-1, the J call TRBJ2-5, with 8 nucleotides matching TRBD1. Germline CDR1 reads KGHDR; CDR2 reads SFDVKD. V shed 2 bases and J 3 bases; nucleotides not matched to a gene: 10. This CDR3 has 17 residues. CDR3 protein: CATSDSRAGGLEETQYF. The CDR3, as DNA: TGTGCCACCAGTGATTCCCGGGCAGGGGGCTTGGAAGAGACCCAGTACTTC.

This clonotype was seen ten or more times. The chain combines TRBV29-1 with TRBJ2-1; no clear D. Trimming removed 7 bases from V and 3 bases from J, with 16 bases in between. The CDR3 is 14 amino acids. The V gene's germline CDR1 is SQVTM and CDR2 ANQGSEA. This CDR3 reads CSGIELRHYNEQFF. The CDR3 bases are TGCAGCGGTATTGAGTTGCGACACTACAATGAGCAGTTCTTC.

This clonotype was seen more than once but under ten times. V and J are TRBV18 and TRBJ2-1, with 8 bases identical to TRBD1. The CDR3 loop spans 16 amino acids. Trimming took 3 bases from V and 1 from J; bases not matched to a gene: 5. Germline V gene data show CDR1 as KGHSH and CDR2 as LQKENI. The CDR3 reads CASSPDRGRSYNEQFF. Written as DNA, the CDR3 is TGTGCCAGCTCACCTGACAGGGGCCGATCCTACAATGAGCAGTTCTTC. The variable domain in full, completed from reference TRBV18 and TRBJ2-1, reads NAGVMQNPRHLVRRRGQEARLRCSPMKGHSHVYWYRQLPEEGLKFMVYLQKENIIDESGMPKERFSAEFPKEGPSILRIQQVVRGDSAAYFCASSPDRGRSYNEQFFGPGTRLTVL.

This clonotype was counted many times. The chain couples TRBV7-3 to TRBJ2-7, with 10 nucleotides matching TRBD1. The CDR3 length is 16 residues. Germline V gene sequence: CDR1 SGHTA, CDR2 FQGTGA. V lost 3 bases and J lost 2; bases outside the gene matches: 7. CDR3 DNA: TGTGCCAGCAGCTTGATGCCGGGACAGGGGCCCTACGAGCAGTACTTC. This translates into CASSLMPGQGPYEQYF.

The chain joins TRBV7-3 to TRBJ2-1; no reliable D call. This CDR3 is 13 amino acids long. Germline CDR1 is SGHTA and CDR2 is FQGTGA. Trimming shortened V by 2 bases and J by 8 bases, and 10 bases separated the two germline ends. The CDR3 DNA sequence: TGTGCCAGCAGCTTACCCCCGGGCGATGAGCAGTTCTTC. It translates to CASSLPPGDEQFF. Full variable domain (missing parts from reference TRBV7-3 and TRBJ2-1): GAGVSQTPSNKVTEKGKYVELRCDPISGHTALYWYRQSLGQGPEFLIYFQGTGAADDSGLPNDRFFAVRPEGSVSTLKIQRTERGDSAVYLCASSLPPGDEQFFGPGTRLTVL.

The sample holds a few counts of this clonotype. The V gene is TRBV28, the J gene TRBJ2-3; D is uncertain. CDR3 size: 12 residues. Germline assignment: CDR1 MDHEN and CDR2 SYDVKM. Trimming took off 5 bases at V and 4 bases at J, with 7 bases between the two ends. Here the CDR3 DNA reads TGTGCCAGCAGTCCCTCGCCAGATACGCAGTATTTT. Its translation: CASSPSPDTQYF.

This clonotype was counted between two and nine times. This sequence joins TRBV5-1 and TRBJ1-5; 9 positions match TRBD1. This CDR3 comprises 17 residues. V gave up 4 bases and J gave up 2 bases; unmatched junction bases: 10. Per the germline V gene, CDR1 is SGHRS and CDR2 is YFSETQ. The CDR3 DNA sequence: TGCGCCAGCAGCCACATTACAGGGGGCAGTGGCAATCAGCCCCAGCATTTT. It is translated as CASSHITGGSGNQPQHF.

The chain links TRBV19 to TRBJ1-2; TRBD1 might be the D (6 bases). The CDR3 covers 13 residues. Trimming cost V 4 bases and J 8 bases, with 14 bases left between them. Germline loops: CDR1 LNHDA, CDR2 SQIVND (reference sequence). CDR3 in amino acids: CASSTIYRDGYTF. As DNA, the CDR3 is TGTGCCAGTAGTACGATCTACAGGGACGGCTACACCTTC.

This clonotype was found many times. The V call is TRBV27, the J call TRBJ2-3; D remains unclear. The ends were cut back, 4 bases at V and 4 bases at J, with 9 bases in the middle. Germline CDR1 reads MNHEY; CDR2 reads SMNVEV (reference sequence). The length of the CDR3 is 13 residues. CDR3 region: CASSWSRSDTQYF. For the CDR3, the DNA is TGTGCCAGCAGTTGGTCTAGGTCAGATACGCAGTATTTT.

In its sample, this clonotype was seen many times. This chain joins TRBV12-3 or TRBV12-4 and TRBJ2-2, with 7 nucleotides matching TRBD1. The trim removed 3 bases at V and 2 bases at J, leaving 3 bases unmatched. The CDR3 length is 15 residues. CDR3 coding DNA: TGTGCCAGCAGTTTTCCAGGGGGAAACACCGGGGAGCTGTTTTTT. This translates into CASSFPGGNTGELFF.

The V call is TRBV5-1, the J call TRBJ2-6; 9 nucleotides align to TRBD1. V dropped 1 base and J dropped 2; count of bases not matched to a gene: 7. From germline, CDR1 is SGHRS and CDR2 YFSETQ. This CDR3 comprises 18 residues. The CDR3, as DNA: TGCGCCAGCAGCTTGTTTTGGGACAGGGCAACTGGGGCCAACGTCCTGACTTTC. Protein product: CASSLFWDRATGANVLTF.

V usage is TRBV19 and J usage is TRBJ1-1, with 10 nucleotides matching TRBD1. V gave up 2 bases and J gave up 5 bases; unmatched junction bases: 5. CDR3 length: 15 residues. CDR1 and CDR2 (germline): LNHDA, SQIVND (reference sequence). CDR3 in amino acids: CASSISTGGRTEAFF. CDR3 coding DNA: TGTGCCAGTAGTATATCGACAGGGGGCCGGACTGAAGCTTTCTTT.

This clonotype was counted at least ten times. The V gene is TRBV28, the J gene TRBJ2-1; no definite D call. V lost 5 bases and J lost 5, with 13 bases in between. Germline V lookup: CDR1 MDHEN, CDR2 SYDVKM. This CDR3 comprises 14 residues. This CDR3 is CASSLWVGDNEQFF. The CDR3 DNA reads as TGTGCCAGCAGTCTTTGGGTCGGTGACAATGAGCAGTTCTTC.